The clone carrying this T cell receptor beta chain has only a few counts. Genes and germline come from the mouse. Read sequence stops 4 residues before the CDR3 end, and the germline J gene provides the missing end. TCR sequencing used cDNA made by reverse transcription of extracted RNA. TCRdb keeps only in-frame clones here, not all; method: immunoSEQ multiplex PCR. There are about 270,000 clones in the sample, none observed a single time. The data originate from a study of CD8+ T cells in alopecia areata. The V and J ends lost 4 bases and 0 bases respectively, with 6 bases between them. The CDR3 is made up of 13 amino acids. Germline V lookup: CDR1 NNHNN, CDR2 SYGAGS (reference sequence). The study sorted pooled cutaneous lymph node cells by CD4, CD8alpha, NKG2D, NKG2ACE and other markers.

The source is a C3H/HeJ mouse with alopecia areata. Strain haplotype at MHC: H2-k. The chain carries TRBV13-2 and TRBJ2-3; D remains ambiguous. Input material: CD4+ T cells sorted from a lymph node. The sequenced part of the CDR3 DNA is TGTGCCAGCGGTCACAGAAGTGCAGAA. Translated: CASGHRSAE. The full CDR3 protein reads CASGHRSAETLYF.